The clone carrying this T cell receptor beta chain showed up just a few times. As yet, its antigen is unknown. Germline assignment: CDR1 LGHNA and CDR2 YNFKEQ. This CDR3 has 18 amino acids. V lost 3 bases, J lost 2 bases, and 17 bases lay in between. Naive CD4+ T cells were purified with Tregs depleted by CD25. Study results and caveats: The TCR gene usage of tumor memory CD4+ T cells clustered together with blood and lymph node memory CD4+ cells and with lymph node naive CD4+ cells. Greatest tumor Treg TCR overlap was with tumor naive CD4+ cells.

TCRdb re-called the 5' RACE reads with MiXCR, one entry per CDR3 protein. The table lists approximately 47,000 distinct CDR3 sequences, roughly 30% of them singletons. Sequencing used naive CD4+ T cells sorted from blood. Subset denoted: naive CD4+ T cells, CD4+CD45RA+CD25-. This clonotype was obtained from a female donor with breast cancer. The rearrangement uses TRBV4-2 and TRBJ2-6; perhaps TRBD1 as D (6 bases). This CDR3 reads CASSQESKGGAGANVLTF. DNA of the CDR3: TGTGCCAGCAGCCAGGAAAGTAAAGGGGGAGCTGGGGCCAACGTCCTGACTTTC.